The sequence of this TCR beta chain was determined in a study of T cells in Graves' hyperthyroidism and ophthalmopathy. Study-level results: A 13 V-J model separated ophthalmopathy from stable hyperthyroidism. Most thyroid clonotypes with frequency above 0.001 were detected in blood.

The hyperthyroidism patients had all been newly diagnosed, and their disease duration was under 2 months. Their ages ranged from 18 to 65 years. Exclusions: uncontrolled infection, other autoimmune disease, pregnancy, lactation. For this clonotype: No antigen is known for it.

The V end was cut by 5 bases, the J end by 8 bases, with 12 bases between. This CDR3 comprises 12 residues. Per the germline V gene, CDR1 is SGHAT and CDR2 is FQDESV (reference sequence). Amplification of TCR beta CDR3 regions was performed using RNA transcripts as template. HTBI primers were the set used in a first-round RT-PCR of the TCR CDR3. TCRdb re-analysed the multiplex PCR reads in MiXCR, keeping a single row per CDR3 protein. The sample has over 250,000 distinct CDR3 sequences, under 30% seen once. This chain joins TRBV11-1 and TRBJ1-1; no clear D. The sequence was obtained from a man aged 40-50 years with Graves' hyperthyroidism that later progressed to Graves' ophthalmopathy. The specimen was blood. In DNA, the CDR3 is TGTGCCAGCAGCCTCGACCGACGGGAAGCTTTCTTT. It codes for CASSLDRREAFF.